This TCR beta chain was obtained from a study of T cells in localized non-small cell lung cancer. The V and J ends lost 6 bases and 0 bases, in that order; junction bases with no gene match: 4. CDR1 and CDR2 from the germline V gene are MNHEY and SVGAGI. CDR3 length equals 14 residues. Study-level points and caveats: Compared with tumor, uninvolved adjacent lung displayed greater T cell clonality, ranking highest overall. Heterogeneity within the tumor remains possible, as just one region underwent sequencing. Among blood samples, higher T cell density accompanied longer overall survival.

For this clone: Its specificity is unknown.

TCRdb keeps only in-frame clones here, not all; method: immunoSEQ multiplex PCR. This sample has 25,000 to 35,000 clones, with about nine tenths found just once. The chain combines TRBV6-5 with TRBJ1-1; TRBD1 agrees at 7 bases. The clonotype originates from a woman aged 35 to 70 with stage I lung adenocarcinoma. The sequencing here drew on peripheral blood, taken before any cancer treatment. CDR3 sequence: CASRHRGLNTEAFF. The CDR3, as DNA: TGTGCCAGCAGGCACAGGGGCTTGAACACTGAAGCTTTCTTT.